This T cell receptor (beta chain) was sequenced for a study of blood T cell repertoires in COVID-19. Method: immunoSEQ multiplex PCR; TCRdb's copy keeps in-frame clones and lacks some. The data contain roughly 200,000 clones, around 78% of them singletons. The CDR3 is 14 residues long. V trimming: 3 bases; J trimming: 8 bases; junction bases outside the gene matches: 5. Per germline, CDR1 LNHNV and CDR2 YYDKDF (reference sequence). This clone was seen only a few times. Input material: peripheral blood. J is TRBJ2-1 and V is TRBV15; 9 bases are shared with TRBD1. The sequence was obtained from an elderly woman with active or convalescent COVID-19. The CDR3 spells CATSREDRGDEQFF. In DNA form, the CDR3 reads TGTGCCACCAGCAGGGAGGACAGGGGCGATGAGCAGTTCTTC.